This T cell receptor beta chain is drawn from a study of cytomegalovirus exposure and HLA in healthy donors. Study conclusions and caveats: In the roughly 120 validation repertoires, a later analysis found that first-cohort TCR clusters tended to co-occur.

For this clone: Its antigen is still unknown.

Germline V lookup: CDR1 MNHEY, CDR2 SVGAGI. CDR3 length: 15 amino acids. V shed 5 bases and J shed 5 bases, with 15 bases lying between them. Only in-frame clones appear in the TCRdb table, and some are missing; sequencing was by immunoSEQ multiplex PCR. The table includes 150,000 or so clones, 86% detected once. This clonotype was sampled from a human donor in good health. The chain is built from TRBV6-5 and TRBJ1-4, with D perhaps TRBD1 (6 bases). Sequencing was performed on PBMCs. The CDR3 DNA reads as TGTGCCAGCAGTCAACAGGGAAGGGGGAATGAAAAACTGTTTTTT. It codes for CASSQQGRGNEKLFF.